This section outlines one T cell receptor (beta chain) sequence together with its context. Assignment of participants to cohorts was predicated upon participant-reported clinical history. This sample is drawn from a study of blood T cell repertoires in COVID-19. On the study more broadly: From T cells, B-cell-depleted T cells, or PBMCs came the material, which was cDNA or gDNA.

Clones were sequenced by immunoSEQ multiplex PCR, and TCRdb holds only the in-frame ones, with some missing. The sample includes about 270,000 clones, roughly 89% of them seen just once. The V gene lost 11 bases and the J gene lost 0 bases, with 8 bases spanning the gap. The germline V gene has CDR1 MDHEN and CDR2 SYDVKM. The CDR3 is 12 residues long. Sequencing used PBMCs or T cells enriched from blood (not recorded which). This rearrangement joins TRBV28 to TRBJ1-5, with no clear D. The TCR comes from a woman aged 55-70 years who had recovered from COVID-19. This CDR3 is CAAEDSNQPQHF. CDR3 DNA: TGTGCCGCTGAGGATAGCAATCAGCCCCAGCATTTT.